These 17 T cell receptor beta chains were sequenced from one sample in a study of T cells in Graves' hyperthyroidism and ophthalmopathy. Researchers amplified the TCR beta CDR3 regions from RNA transcripts. In the first-round RT-PCR of the TCR CDR3, the HTBI primer set was used. MiXCR, run by TCRdb on the multiplex PCR reads, gives a single entry per CDR3 protein. The sample yields about 350,000 distinct CDR3 sequences, over 15% seen once. Sequenced material: blood. Every receptor here comes from a woman between 40 and 55 years old with Graves' ophthalmopathy.

At least ten counts were recorded for this clonotype. For the CDR3, the DNA is TGTGCCAGCAGCTTAGCGCCGGGACTAGCGCCCCCACGGCAGTACTTC. This translates into CASSLAPGLAPPRQYF. This rearrangement joins TRBV7-2 to TRBJ2-7, with 10 bases lining up with TRBD2. This CDR3 is 16 amino acids long. V gave up 0 bases and J gave up 9 bases; unmatched junction bases: 11. Looked up from germline, CDR1 is SGHTA and CDR2 is FQGNSA.

This clonotype was counted ten times or more. The chain combines TRBV7-2 with TRBJ1-2; possible D gene TRBD1, 6 bases. V was trimmed by 0 bases and J by 8 bases, leaving 13 bases between them. CDR1 and CDR2 from the germline V gene are SGHTA and FQGNSA. There are 14 residues in the CDR3. The CDR3: CASSLALRGKGYTF. The CDR3 DNA is TGTGCCAGCAGCTTAGCGCTAAGGGGGAAGGGCTACACCTTC.

The chain recombines TRBV7-2 with TRBJ2-5, with 8 bases that match TRBD1. CDR3 length: 15 amino acids. V lost 4 bases, J lost 5 bases, and 9 bases stayed unmatched. The V gene's germline CDR1 is SGHTA and CDR2 FQGNSA. CDR3 residues: CASSSGQGRGETQYF. The CDR3, as DNA: TGTGCCAGCAGCTCAGGACAGGGAAGGGGGGAGACCCAGTACTTC.

This clonotype was counted at least ten times. The rearrangement joins TRBV12-3 or TRBV12-4 to TRBJ2-7; 9 bases map to TRBD2. V was pared by 4 bases and J by 5 bases, with 9 bases of the junction left unmatched. This CDR3 region has 15 residues. The CDR3 coding sequence is TGTGCCAGCAGTTCTCAAGCGGGAGGTTACCACGAGCAGTACTTC. It is translated as CASSSQAGGYHEQYF.

The chain has TRBV6-1 and TRBJ2-7; 10 bases match TRBD1. Germline loops: CDR1 MNHNS, CDR2 SASEGT. V trimming: 10 bases; J trimming: 6 bases; junction bases outside the gene matches: 12. This CDR3 contains 14 residues. CDR3 sequence reads: CAIQPGQGRSEQYF. In DNA form, the CDR3 reads TGTGCCATCCAGCCGGGACAGGGGCGTAGCGAGCAGTACTTC.

This clonotype appeared many times. The genes are TRBV27 and TRBJ1-2; D may be TRBD1 (5 bases). CDR3 length equals 13 residues. The V end lost 5 bases, the J end lost 0 bases, and 7 bases lay between the germline ends. The germline CDR1 and CDR2 sequences are MNHEY and SMNVEV (reference sequence). The CDR3 protein is CASSETANYGYTF. DNA of the CDR3: TGTGCCAGCAGTGAGACAGCTAACTATGGCTACACCTTC.

This clonotype was seen repeatedly, ten times or more. V usage is TRBV3-1 and J usage is TRBJ1-1; D unclear. Trimming left V 1 base short and J 0 bases short, with 6 bases between. The CDR3 runs to 14 residues. Germline assignment: CDR1 LGHDT and CDR2 YNNKEL (reference sequence). CDR3 bases: TGTGCCAGCAGCCAAGGGGCCATGAACACTGAAGCTTTCTTT. Translation: CASSQGAMNTEAFF.

This clonotype was observed at least ten times. The J gene is TRBJ2-5, the V gene TRBV7-2; 7 nucleotides match TRBD2. This CDR3 is built from 16 residues. Germline trimming cut 5 bases from V and 1 base from J; bases unmatched to any gene: 10. Germline assignment: CDR1 SGHTA and CDR2 FQGNSA. The CDR3 nucleotides read TGTGCCAGCAGCCCCTGGGGGAGGGAGGCCCAAGAGACCCAGTACTTC. Encoded protein: CASSPWGREAQETQYF.

About this clonotype: No conserved phenylalanine or tryptophan is present at the end of the CDR3, so a read error is the likely explanation. J is TRBJ1-2 and V is TRBV7-2; D is uncertain. CDR1 is SGHTA, CDR2 FQGNSA, per germline. This CDR3 comprises 12 residues. The CDR3 reads CSSSPGGYGYTL. The CDR3 DNA sequence: TGTTCCAGCAGCCCGGGCGGCTATGGCTACACCCTC.

V usage is TRBV20-1 and J usage is TRBJ2-5; TRBD1 might be the D (5 bases). CDR3 length equals 18 residues. Germline-derived CDR1 and CDR2 are DFQATT and SNEGSKA (reference sequence). Trimming left V 6 bases short and J 2 bases short, with 28 bases between. The CDR3 spells CSATNPHLGDRGQETQYF. The DNA for the CDR3 is TGCAGTGCCACTAACCCCCATTTAGGGGATCGAGGACAAGAGACCCAGTACTTC.

This clonotype was found many times. The rearrangement links TRBV6-2 or TRBV6-3 to TRBJ1-1; 8 bases are a match to TRBD1. The CDR3 contains 14 residues. J lost 3 bases, V lost 7 bases, and 7 bases had no gene match. In germline, CDR1 is MNHEY, CDR2 SVGEGT. The CDR3 is CASTRTGRDTEAFF. In DNA, the CDR3 is TGTGCCAGCACTCGGACAGGGAGGGACACTGAAGCTTTCTTT.

The table lists this clonotype with many counts. The chain carries TRBV12-3 or TRBV12-4 and TRBJ2-7; D gene ambiguous. V lost 5 bases to trimming and J lost 4 bases, with 12 bases between them. There are 13 residues in the CDR3. The CDR3 protein is CASSPGPIYEQYF. CDR3 bases: TGTGCCAGCAGTCCCGGACCAATTTACGAGCAGTACTTC.

About this clonotype: Just one base apart from a much larger clone, this may be a read error. The rearrangement joins TRBV5-1 to TRBJ2-2; 7 nucleotides agree with TRBD2. The CDR3 contains 16 residues. V lost 2 bases to trimming and J lost 1 base; unmatched junction nucleotides: 5. Germline CDR1 SGHRS, CDR2 YFSETQ. The chain's CDR3 is CASSFESGMNTGELFF. The CDR3 DNA sequence: TGCGCCAGCAGCTTCGAAAGCGGGATGAACACCGGGGAGCTGTTTTTT. Variable domain in full (rest from reference TRBV5-1 and TRBJ2-2): KAGVTQTPRYLIKTRGQQVTLSCSPISGHRSVSWYQQTPGQGLQFLFEYFSETQRNKGNFPGRFSGRQFSNSRSEMNVSTLELGDSALYLCASSFESGMNTGELFFGEGSRLTVL.

The CDR3, as DNA: TGTGCCAGCAGCCAAGATAACCAGGGGTGGGATTCACCCCTCCACTTT. This sequence encodes CASSQDNQGWDSPLHF. The rearrangement joins TRBV3-1 to TRBJ1-6, with a weak D call TRBD1 (6 bases). Trimming removed 0 bases from V and 8 bases from J, with 14 bases in between. This CDR3 comprises 16 residues. Germline assignment: CDR1 LGHDT and CDR2 YNNKEL (reference sequence).

This clonotype was seen at least ten times. This chain joins TRBV28 and TRBJ2-2; 9 nucleotides align to TRBD1. The CDR3 spans 14 residues. The germline CDR1 and CDR2 sequences are MDHEN and SYDVKM. V was pared by 5 bases and J by 5 bases, with 3 bases of the junction left unmatched. The CDR3 coding sequence is TGTGCCAGCAGTCTACAGGGGGCAACCGGGGAGCTGTTTTTT. Translating it yields CASSLQGATGELFF. Looking up the rest from reference TRBV28 and TRBJ2-2 gives the full variable domain: DVKVTQSSRYLVKRTGEKVFLECVQDMDHENMFWYRQDPGLGLRLIYFSYDVKMKEKGDIPEGYSVSREKKERFSLILESASTNQTSMYLCASSLQGATGELFFGEGSRLTVL.

Ten or more counts support this clonotype. CDR3 coding DNA: TGTGCCAGCAGTTTAGTGGTCTACGAGCAGTACTTC. Translated, it gives CASSLVVYEQYF. V is TRBV28 and J is TRBJ2-7; D remains unclear. Germline V lookup: CDR1 MDHEN, CDR2 SYDVKM. V lost 2 bases and J 3 bases, leaving 5 bases between the germline ends. The CDR3 totals 12 residues.

The CDR3 DNA reads TGTGCCAGCTCACCGCTAGGCGAAGTTGGCAACGAGCAGTACTTC. It translates to CASSPLGEVGNEQYF. V is TRBV18 and J is TRBJ2-7; D gene unclear. There are 15 residues in the CDR3. Germline-derived CDR1 and CDR2 are KGHSH and LQKENI. Trimming pared 3 bases from V and 5 bases from J, leaving 17 bases between. The complete variable domain, with remaining parts taken from reference TRBV18 and TRBJ2-7, reads NAGVMQNPRHLVRRRGQEARLRCSPMKGHSHVYWYRQLPEEGLKFMVYLQKENIIDESGMPKERFSAEFPKEGPSILRIQQVVRGDSAAYFCASSPLGEVGNEQYFGPGTRLTVT.